This section outlines one T cell receptor beta chain sequence together with its context. The antigen is not known. TCR beta CDR3 region amplification was performed from RNA transcripts. First-round RT-PCR with HTBI primers amplified the TCR CDR3 region. MiXCR was run by TCRdb on the multiplex PCR reads, yielding one entry per CDR3 protein. The sample yields hundreds of thousands of distinct CDR3 sequences, roughly 15% seen once. This sample is drawn from a study of T cells in Graves' hyperthyroidism and ophthalmopathy. V dropped 2 bases and J dropped 5; count of bases not matched to a gene: 7. Per the germline V gene, CDR1 is SGHDN and CDR2 is FVKESK. The CDR3 runs 15 residues. Study-level findings and limits: Most clonotypes that expanded in the thyroid above 0.001 also showed up in blood.

This TCR was recovered from a woman in her forties or fifties with Graves' ophthalmopathy. The source material was blood. The rearrangement links TRBV14 to TRBJ1-1, with 8 bases fitting TRBD1. CDR3 bases: TGTGCCAGCAGCCAAATCACAGGGGGTGGAACTGAAGCTTTCTTT. It specifies CASSQITGGGTEAFF.